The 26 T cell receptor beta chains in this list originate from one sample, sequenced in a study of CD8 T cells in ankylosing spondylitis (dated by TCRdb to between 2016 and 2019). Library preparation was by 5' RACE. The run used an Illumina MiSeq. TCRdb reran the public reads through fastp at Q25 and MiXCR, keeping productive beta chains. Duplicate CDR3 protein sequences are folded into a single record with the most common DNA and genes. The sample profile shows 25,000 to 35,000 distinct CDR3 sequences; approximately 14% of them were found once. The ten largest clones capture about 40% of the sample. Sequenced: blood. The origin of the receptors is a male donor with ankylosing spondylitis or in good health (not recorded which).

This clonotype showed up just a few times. CDR3: CSVDWGDRNTGELFF. CDR3 sequence (DNA): TGCAGCGTTGATTGGGGGGACAGAAACACCGGGGAGCTGTTTTTT. The chain carries TRBV29-1 and TRBJ2-2; tentatively, D is TRBD1 (7 bases). Germline CDR1 and CDR2: SQVTM and ANQGSEA. The CDR3 spans 15 residues. V lost 3 bases to trimming and J lost 2 bases, with 13 bases between them.

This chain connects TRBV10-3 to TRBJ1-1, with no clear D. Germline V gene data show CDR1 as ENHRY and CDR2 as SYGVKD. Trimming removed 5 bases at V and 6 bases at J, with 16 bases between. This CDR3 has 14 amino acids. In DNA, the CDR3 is TGTGCCATCAGTAACGGACCGGGAATGGCTGAAGCTTTCTTT. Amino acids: CAISNGPGMAEAFF.

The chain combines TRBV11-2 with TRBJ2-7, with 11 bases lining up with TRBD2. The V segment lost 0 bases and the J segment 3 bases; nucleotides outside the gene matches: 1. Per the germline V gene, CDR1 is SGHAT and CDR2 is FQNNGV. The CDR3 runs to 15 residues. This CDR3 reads CASSLDTSGSYEQYF. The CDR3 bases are TGTGCCAGCAGCTTAGATACTAGCGGGAGCTACGAGCAGTACTTC.

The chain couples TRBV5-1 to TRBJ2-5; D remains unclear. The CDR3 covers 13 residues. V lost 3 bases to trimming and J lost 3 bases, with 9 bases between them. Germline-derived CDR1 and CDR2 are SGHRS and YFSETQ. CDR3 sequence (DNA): TGCGCCAGCAGCTCCGGGCCGGAAGAGACCCAGTACTTC. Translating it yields CASSSGPEETQYF.

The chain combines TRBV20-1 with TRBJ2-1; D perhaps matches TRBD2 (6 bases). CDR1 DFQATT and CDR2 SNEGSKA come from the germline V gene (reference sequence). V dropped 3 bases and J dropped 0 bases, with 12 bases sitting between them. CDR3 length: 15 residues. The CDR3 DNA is TGCAGTGCTAGTCCCAAGGGACTCTCCTACAATGAGCAGTTCTTC. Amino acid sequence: CSASPKGLSYNEQFF.

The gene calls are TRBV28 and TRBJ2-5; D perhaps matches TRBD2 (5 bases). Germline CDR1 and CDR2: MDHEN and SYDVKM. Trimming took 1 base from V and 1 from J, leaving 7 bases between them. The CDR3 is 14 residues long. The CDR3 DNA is TGTGCCAGCAGTTTATTCGAGGGCCAAGAGACCCAGTACTTC. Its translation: CASSLFEGQETQYF.

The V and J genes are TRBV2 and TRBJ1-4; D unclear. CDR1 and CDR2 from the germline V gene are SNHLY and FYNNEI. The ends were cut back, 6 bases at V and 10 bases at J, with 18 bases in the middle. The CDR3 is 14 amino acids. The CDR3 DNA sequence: TGTGCCAGCAGCAAAGGACGGTCCATGGGAAAACTGTTTTTT. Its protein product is CASSKGRSMGKLFF.

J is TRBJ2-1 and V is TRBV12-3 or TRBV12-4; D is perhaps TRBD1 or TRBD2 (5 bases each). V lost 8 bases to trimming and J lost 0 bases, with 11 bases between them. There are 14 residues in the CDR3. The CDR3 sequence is CASLGPGSYNEQFF. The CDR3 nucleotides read TGTGCCAGCCTGGGACCGGGCTCCTACAATGAGCAGTTCTTC.

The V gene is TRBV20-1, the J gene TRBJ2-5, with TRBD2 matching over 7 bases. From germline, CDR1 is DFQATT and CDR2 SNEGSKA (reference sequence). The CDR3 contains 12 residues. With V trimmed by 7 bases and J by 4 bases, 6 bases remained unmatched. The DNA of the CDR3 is TGCAGTGTCCGGGGGGTGTTAGAGACCCAGTACTTC. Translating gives CSVRGVLETQYF.

CDR3 sequence (DNA): TGTGCCACCGGGACTAGCGGGAGGTCCACCGGGGAGCTGTTTTTT. Translating gives CATGTSGRSTGELFF. The gene calls are TRBV12-3 or TRBV12-4 and TRBJ2-2; 15 bases line up with TRBD2. CDR3 size: 15 residues. Unmatched junction bases numbered 4, after V lost 10 bases and J lost 4 bases.

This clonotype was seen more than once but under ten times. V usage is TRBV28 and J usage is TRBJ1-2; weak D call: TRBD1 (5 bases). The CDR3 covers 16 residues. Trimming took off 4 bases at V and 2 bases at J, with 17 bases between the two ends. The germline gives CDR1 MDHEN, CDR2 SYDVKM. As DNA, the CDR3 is TGTGCCAGCAGTTCTATCGGGACGCCCGGCAACTATGGCTACACCTTC. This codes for CASSSIGTPGNYGYTF.

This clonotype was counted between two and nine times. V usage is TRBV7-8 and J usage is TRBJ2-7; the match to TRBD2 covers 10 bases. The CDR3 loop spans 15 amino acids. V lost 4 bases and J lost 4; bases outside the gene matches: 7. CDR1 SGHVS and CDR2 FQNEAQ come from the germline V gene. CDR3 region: CASSSQRGGRYEQYV. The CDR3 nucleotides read TGTGCCAGCAGCTCACAGCGGGGGGGCCGGTACGAGCAGTACGTC.

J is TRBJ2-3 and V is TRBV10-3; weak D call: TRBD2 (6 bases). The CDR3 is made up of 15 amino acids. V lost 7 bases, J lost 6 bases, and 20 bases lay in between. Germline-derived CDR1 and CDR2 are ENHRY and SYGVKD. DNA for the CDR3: TGTGCCATCACCTTTGACCGCGGGGCCTTGGATACGCAGTATTTT. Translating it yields CAITFDRGALDTQYF.

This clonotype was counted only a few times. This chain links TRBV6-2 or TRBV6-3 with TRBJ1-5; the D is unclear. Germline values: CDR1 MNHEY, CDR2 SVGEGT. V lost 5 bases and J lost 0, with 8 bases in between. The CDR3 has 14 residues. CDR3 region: CASSRSTSNQPQHF. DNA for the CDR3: TGTGCCAGCAGTAGGTCCACTAGCAATCAGCCCCAGCATTTT.

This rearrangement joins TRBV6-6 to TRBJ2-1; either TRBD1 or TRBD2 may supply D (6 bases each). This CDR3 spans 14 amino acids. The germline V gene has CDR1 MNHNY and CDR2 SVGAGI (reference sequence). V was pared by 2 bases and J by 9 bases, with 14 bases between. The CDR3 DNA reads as TGTGCCAGCAGTTACGAGGGGGGCTTTGGTGAGCAGTTCTTC. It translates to CASSYEGGFGEQFF.

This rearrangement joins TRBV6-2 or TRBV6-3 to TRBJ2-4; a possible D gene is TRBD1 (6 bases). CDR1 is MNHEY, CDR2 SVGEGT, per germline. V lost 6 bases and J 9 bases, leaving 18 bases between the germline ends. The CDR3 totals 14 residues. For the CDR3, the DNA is TGTGCCAGCAGCCCCGGGACACCACCCTCCATTCAGTACTTC. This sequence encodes CASSPGTPPSIQYF.

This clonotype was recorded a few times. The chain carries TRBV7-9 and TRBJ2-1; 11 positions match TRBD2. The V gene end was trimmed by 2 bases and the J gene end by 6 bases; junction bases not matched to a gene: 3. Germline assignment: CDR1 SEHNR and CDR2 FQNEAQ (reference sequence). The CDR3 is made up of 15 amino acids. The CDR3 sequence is CASSLLSGRANEQFF. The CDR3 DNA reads TGTGCCAGCAGCTTACTTAGCGGGAGGGCCAATGAGCAGTTCTTC. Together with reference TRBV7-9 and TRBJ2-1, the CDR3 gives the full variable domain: DTGVSQNPRHKITKRGQNVTFRCDPISEHNRLYWYRQTLGQGPEFLTYFQNEAQLEKSRLLSDRFSAERPKGSFSTLEIQRTEQGDSAMYLCASSLLSGRANEQFFGPGTRLTVL.

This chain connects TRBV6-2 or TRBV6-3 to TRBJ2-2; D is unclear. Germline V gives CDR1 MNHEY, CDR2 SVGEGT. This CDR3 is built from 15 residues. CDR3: CATRPWPPNTGELFF. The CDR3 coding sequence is TGTGCTACGCGTCCGTGGCCTCCGAACACCGGGGAGCTGTTTTTT.

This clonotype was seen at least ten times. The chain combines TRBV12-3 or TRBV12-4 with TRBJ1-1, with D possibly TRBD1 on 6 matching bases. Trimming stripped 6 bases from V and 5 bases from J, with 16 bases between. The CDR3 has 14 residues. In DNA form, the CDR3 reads TGTGCCAGCAGGCCCCACAGGGTTGGGACTGAAGCTTTCTTT. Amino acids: CASRPHRVGTEAFF.

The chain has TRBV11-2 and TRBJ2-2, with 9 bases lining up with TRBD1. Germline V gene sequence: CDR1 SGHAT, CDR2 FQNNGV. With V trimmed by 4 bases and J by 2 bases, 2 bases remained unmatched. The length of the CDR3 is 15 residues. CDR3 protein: CASSWTGDNTGELFF. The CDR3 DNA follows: TGTGCCAGCAGCTGGACAGGGGACAACACCGGGGAGCTGTTTTTT.

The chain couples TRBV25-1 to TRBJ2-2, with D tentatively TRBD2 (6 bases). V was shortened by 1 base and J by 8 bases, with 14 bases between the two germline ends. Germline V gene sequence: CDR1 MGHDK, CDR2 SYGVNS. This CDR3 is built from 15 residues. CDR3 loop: CASSEWSGGGGELFF. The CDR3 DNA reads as TGTGCCAGCAGTGAATGGAGTGGGGGAGGTGGGGAGCTGTTTTTT. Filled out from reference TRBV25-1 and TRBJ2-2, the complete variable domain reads EADIYQTPRYLVIGTGKKITLECSQTMGHDKMYWYQQDPGMELHLIHYSYGVNSTEKGDLSSESTVSRIRTEHFPLTLESARPSHTSQYLCASSEWSGGGGELFFGEGSRLTVL.

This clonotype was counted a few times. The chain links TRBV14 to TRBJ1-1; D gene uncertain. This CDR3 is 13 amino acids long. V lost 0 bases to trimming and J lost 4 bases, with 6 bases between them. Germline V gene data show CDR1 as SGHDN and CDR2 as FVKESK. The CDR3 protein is CASSQDLITEAFF. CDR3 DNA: TGTGCCAGCAGCCAAGACCTGATCACTGAAGCTTTCTTT.

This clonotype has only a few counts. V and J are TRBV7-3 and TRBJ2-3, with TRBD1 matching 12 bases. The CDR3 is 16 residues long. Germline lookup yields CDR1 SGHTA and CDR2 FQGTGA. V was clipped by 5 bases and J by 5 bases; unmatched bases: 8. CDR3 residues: CASSRDGTGGVDTQYF. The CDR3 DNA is TGTGCCAGCAGCCGCGACGGGACAGGGGGCGTAGATACGCAGTATTTT.

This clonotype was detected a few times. CDR3 residues: CASSRTGEKLFF. The CDR3 coding sequence is TGTGCCAGCAGTAGAACTGGTGAAAAACTGTTTTTT. The chain uses TRBV7-9 and TRBJ1-4; D gene uncertain. V was clipped by 6 bases and J by 7 bases, with 9 bases between them. CDR3 length equals 12 residues. Germline V lookup: CDR1 SEHNR, CDR2 FQNEAQ (reference sequence). Full variable domain (rest looked up from reference TRBV7-9 and TRBJ1-4): DTGVSQNPRHKITKRGQNVTFRCDPISEHNRLYWYRQTLGQGPEFLTYFQNEAQLEKSRLLSDRFSAERPKGSFSTLEIQRTEQGDSAMYLCASSRTGEKLFFGSGTQLSVL.

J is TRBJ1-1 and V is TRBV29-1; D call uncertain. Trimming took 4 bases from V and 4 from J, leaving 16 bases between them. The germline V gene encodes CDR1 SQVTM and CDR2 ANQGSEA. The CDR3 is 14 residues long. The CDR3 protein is CSVARSGWATEAFF. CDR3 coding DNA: TGCAGCGTTGCCAGGTCCGGTTGGGCCACTGAAGCTTTCTTT.

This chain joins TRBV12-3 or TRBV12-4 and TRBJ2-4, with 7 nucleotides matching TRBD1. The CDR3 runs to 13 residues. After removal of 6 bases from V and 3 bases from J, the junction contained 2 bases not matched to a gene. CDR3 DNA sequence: TGTGCCAGCAGCTACAGGGGCAAAAACATTCAGTACTTC. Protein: CASSYRGKNIQYF.